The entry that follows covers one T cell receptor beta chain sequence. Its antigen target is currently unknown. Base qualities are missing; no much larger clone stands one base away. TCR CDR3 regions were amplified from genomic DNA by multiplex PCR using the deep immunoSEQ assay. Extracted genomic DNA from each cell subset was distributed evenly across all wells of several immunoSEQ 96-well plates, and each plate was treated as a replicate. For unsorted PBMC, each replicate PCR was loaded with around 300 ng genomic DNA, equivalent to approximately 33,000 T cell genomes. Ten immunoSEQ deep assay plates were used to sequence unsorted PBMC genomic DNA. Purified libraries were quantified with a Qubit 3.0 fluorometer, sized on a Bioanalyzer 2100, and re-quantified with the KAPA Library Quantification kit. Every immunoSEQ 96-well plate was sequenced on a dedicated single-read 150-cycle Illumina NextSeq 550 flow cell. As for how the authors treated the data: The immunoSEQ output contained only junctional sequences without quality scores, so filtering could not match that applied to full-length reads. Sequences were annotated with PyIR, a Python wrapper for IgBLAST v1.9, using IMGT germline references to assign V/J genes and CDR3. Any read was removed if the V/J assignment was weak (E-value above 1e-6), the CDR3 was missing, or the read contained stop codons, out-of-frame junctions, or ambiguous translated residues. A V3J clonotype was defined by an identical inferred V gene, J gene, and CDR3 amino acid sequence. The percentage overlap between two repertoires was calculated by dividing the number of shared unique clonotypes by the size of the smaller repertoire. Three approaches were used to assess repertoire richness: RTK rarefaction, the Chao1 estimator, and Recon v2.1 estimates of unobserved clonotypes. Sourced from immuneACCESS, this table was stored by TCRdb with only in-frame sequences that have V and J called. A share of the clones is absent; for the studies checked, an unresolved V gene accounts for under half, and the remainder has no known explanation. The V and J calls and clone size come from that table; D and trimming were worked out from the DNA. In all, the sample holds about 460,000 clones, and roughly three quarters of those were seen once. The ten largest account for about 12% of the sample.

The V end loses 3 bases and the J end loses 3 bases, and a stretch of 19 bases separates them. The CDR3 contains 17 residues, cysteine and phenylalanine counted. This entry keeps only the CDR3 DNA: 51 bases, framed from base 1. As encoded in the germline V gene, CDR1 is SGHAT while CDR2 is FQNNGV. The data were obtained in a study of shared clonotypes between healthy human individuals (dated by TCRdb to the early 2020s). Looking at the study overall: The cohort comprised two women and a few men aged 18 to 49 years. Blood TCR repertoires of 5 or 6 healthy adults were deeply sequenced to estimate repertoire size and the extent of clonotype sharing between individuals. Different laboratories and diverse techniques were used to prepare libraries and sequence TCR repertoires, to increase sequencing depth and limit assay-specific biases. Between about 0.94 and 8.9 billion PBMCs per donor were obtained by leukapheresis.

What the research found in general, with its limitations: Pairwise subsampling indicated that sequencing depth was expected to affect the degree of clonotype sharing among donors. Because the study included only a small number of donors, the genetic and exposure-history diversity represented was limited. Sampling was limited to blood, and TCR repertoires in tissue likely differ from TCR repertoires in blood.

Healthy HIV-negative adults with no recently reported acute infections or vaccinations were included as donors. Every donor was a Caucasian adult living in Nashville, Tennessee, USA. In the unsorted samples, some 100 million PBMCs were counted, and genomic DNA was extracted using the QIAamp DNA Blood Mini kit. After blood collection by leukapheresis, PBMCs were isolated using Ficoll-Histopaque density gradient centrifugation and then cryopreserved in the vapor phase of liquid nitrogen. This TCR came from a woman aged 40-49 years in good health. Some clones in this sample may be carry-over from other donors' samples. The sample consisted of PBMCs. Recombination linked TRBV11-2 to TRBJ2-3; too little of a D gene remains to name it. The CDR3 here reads CASSFREFSPPTDTQYF. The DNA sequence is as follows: TGTGCCAGCAGCTTTAGAGAATTTAGTCCGCCTACAGATACGCAGTATTTT.